One sample yielded the 21 T cell receptor beta chains listed below, sequenced in a study of T cells in women clearing cervical HPV infection. TCRdb's copy holds only in-frame clones and misses some; the assay was immunoSEQ multiplex PCR. Its table records about 22,000 clones. Specimen: blood buffy coat. These receptors were collected from a woman between 18 and 70 years old with a cervical HPV16 infection that either progressed to CIN3+ or cleared (not recorded which).

A note on this clone: Read coverage stops 3 residues before the CDR3 terminus; the germline J gene supplies the remainder. The V call is TRBV27, the J call TRBJ1-4; possible D gene TRBD1, 5 bases. Trimming pared 2 bases from V and 8 bases from J, leaving 15 bases between. The CDR3 contains 15 residues. Per the germline V gene, CDR1 is MNHEY and CDR2 is SMNVEV (reference sequence). CDR3 residues: CASSLKEGYREKLFF. The DNA read from the CDR3 is TGTGCCAGCAGTTTAAAGGAGGGGTACCGCGAAAAA.

The CDR3 is CASSLIGDYGYTF. Incomplete CDR3 DNA: TGTGCCAGCAGCTTAATAGGGGACTATGGC. The chain recombines TRBV7-3 with TRBJ1-2, with D perhaps matching TRBD1 (5 bases). The read stops 3 residues short of the end of the CDR3; the missing end is completed from the germline J gene. V dropped 1 base and J dropped 3 bases, with 6 bases sitting between them. Germline V gives CDR1 SGHTA, CDR2 FQGTGA. The CDR3 spans 13 residues. Drawing the rest from reference TRBV7-3 and TRBJ1-2, the complete variable domain is GAGVSQTPSNKVTEKGKYVELRCDPISGHTALYWYRQSLGQGPEFLIYFQGTGAADDSGLPNDRFFAVRPEGSVSTLKIQRTERGDSAVYLCASSLIGDYGYTFGSGTRLTVV.

On this clone: The read halts 3 residues ahead of the CDR3 end, with the missing end drawn from the germline J gene. V and J are TRBV19 and TRBJ2-2; D is unclear. Germline lookup yields CDR1 LNHDA and CDR2 SQIVND (reference sequence). CDR3 size: 13 residues. Deletions cut 1 base from V and 6 bases from J, with 6 bases between. CDR3 sequence reads: CASSIGPSGELFF. The sequenced CDR3 bases are TGTGCCAGTAGTATAGGGCCCTCCGGGGAG.

Concerning this clone: The read ends 3 residues before the CDR3 terminus; that terminus is restored from the germline J gene. The V gene is TRBV7-8, the J gene TRBJ2-5; 8 positions match TRBD1. The germline V gene has CDR1 SGHVS and CDR2 FQNEAQ. CDR3 size: 13 residues. The junction had 4 bases not matched to a gene; V was cut back by 5 bases and J by 5 bases. CDR3 sequence: CASSLYRGETQYF. The CDR3 bases that were read are TGTGCCAGCAGCCTCTACAGGGGGGAGACC.

Of note for this clone: The read stops 3 residues short of the end of the CDR3; the missing end is completed from the germline J gene. The V call is TRBV7-2, the J call TRBJ2-7; D might be TRBD2 (5 bases). Germline V CDR1 and CDR2: SGHTA, FQGNSA. V lost 4 bases to trimming and J lost 3 bases, with 16 bases between them. There are 15 residues in the CDR3. CDR3 residues: CASSSPSGLSYEQYF. The covered CDR3 bases are TGTGCCAGCAGCTCGCCCTCTGGACTGAGCTACGAG.

A note on this clone: The CDR3 goes on 3 residues after the read ends, and that part is filled in from the germline J gene. This sequence joins TRBV20-1 and TRBJ1-5, with D possibly matching TRBD1 (6 bases). Trimming took 1 base from V and 3 from J, leaving 7 bases between them. There are 13 residues in the CDR3. Germline assignment: CDR1 DFQATT and CDR2 SNEGSKA (reference sequence). CDR3 region: CSARGQDNQPQHF. Incomplete CDR3 DNA: TGCAGTGCTAGAGGACAGGACAATCAGCCC.

Of note for this clone: The read stops 3 residues short of the end of the CDR3; the missing end is completed from the germline J gene. The rearrangement uses TRBV11-3 and TRBJ2-3; possibly TRBD1 for D (5 bases). This CDR3 comprises 14 residues. From germline, CDR1 is SGHNT and CDR2 YENEEA. V lost 3 bases to trimming and J lost 6 bases, with 13 bases between them. The CDR3 sequence is CASSFGAPGDTQYF. Partial CDR3 DNA: TGTGCCAGCAGCTTCGGAGCCCCAGGGGATACG.

Comments on this clone: The CDR3 end is not reached by the read, which stops 3 residues before it; the germline J gene fills it in. The genes are TRBV15 and TRBJ1-2; D perhaps matches TRBD1 (5 bases). V was trimmed by 5 bases and J by 7 bases, leaving 11 bases between them. The CDR3 is 12 amino acids. Germline V gene sequence: CDR1 LNHNV, CDR2 YYDKDF (reference sequence). The CDR3 sequence: CATSLQVGGYTF. The DNA read from the CDR3 is TGTGCCACCAGCTTACAGGTTGGTGGC.

A remark on this clone: The read finishes 3 residues shy of the CDR3 end, and the germline J gene is used to complete it. This rearrangement joins TRBV20-1 to TRBJ2-1, with 12 bases matching TRBD2. V shed 5 bases, J shed 4 bases, and the junction held 6 bases outside the gene matches. CDR1 DFQATT and CDR2 SNEGSKA come from the germline V gene (reference sequence). CDR3 length equals 15 residues. The covered CDR3 bases are TGCAGTGCTCGGACTAGCGGGAATAAGTACAATGAG. This gives the protein CSARTSGNKYNE. The entire CDR3 protein is CSARTSGNKYNEQFF.

Concerning this clone: The CDR3 goes on 3 residues after the read ends, and that part is filled in from the germline J gene. This chain uses TRBV2 with TRBJ2-3, with TRBD1 as a possible D gene (5 bases). Germline V gene sequence: CDR1 SNHLY, CDR2 FYNNEI. The V gene lost 6 bases and the J gene lost 3 bases, with 13 bases spanning the gap. The CDR3 contains 14 residues. The CDR3 sequence: CASRRQMETDTQYF. The CDR3 DNA, read in part, is TGTGCCAGCAGGCGACAGATGGAAACAGATACG.

A word on this clone: At one end, the junction sequence differs from germline, possibly due to a read error. The read is 3 residues too short to cover the CDR3 end, so that end is filled in from the germline J gene. The chain has TRBV6-2 or TRBV6-3 and TRBJ2-7; 10 bases align to TRBD2. CDR1 MNHEY and CDR2 SVGEGT come from the germline V gene. The CDR3 totals 15 residues. The CDR3 is CAGSTGTSASYEQYF. CDR3 bases read: TGTGCCGGCAGTACCGGGACTAGCGCCTCCTACGAG.

A word on this clone: The read falls 3 residues short of the CDR3 end, and the missing part is taken from the germline J gene. The chain carries TRBV20-1 and TRBJ2-2, with 12 bases matching TRBD2. J gave up 5 bases and V 6 bases, and 10 bases lay outside the gene matches. The CDR3 spans 16 residues. Germline V lookup: CDR1 DFQATT, CDR2 SNEGSKA (reference sequence). The CDR3 DNA, read in part, is TGCAGTGCAGGAACCGGGACTAGCGGGCTAACCGGGGAG. Its translation is CSAGTGTSGLTGE. The whole CDR3 sequence is CSAGTGTSGLTGELFF.

Concerning this clone: Coverage ceases 3 residues before the CDR3 finishes, and the germline J gene fills in the end. The genes are TRBV30 and TRBJ1-1; tentatively, D is TRBD1 (6 bases). Trimming took 8 bases from V and 0 from J, leaving 16 bases between them. The CDR3 length is 14 residues. Germline CDR1 is GTSNPN and CDR2 is SVGIG (reference sequence). Incomplete CDR3 DNA: TGTGCCAGTCAGGGGAGTTGGGTGAACACTGAA. As protein: CASQGSWVNTE. In full, the CDR3 is CASQGSWVNTEAFF.

A note on this clone: The read ends 3 residues early relative to the CDR3; the germline J gene fills the gap. This chain joins TRBV28 and TRBJ1-5; no reliable D call. Germline CDR1 is MDHEN and CDR2 is SYDVKM. Trimming removed 2 bases at V and 0 bases at J, with 5 bases between. There are 14 residues in the CDR3. The CDR3: CASSLTGSNQPQHF. The CDR3 bases that were read are TGTGCCAGCAGTTTAACGGGTAGCAATCAGCCC.

In the case of this clone: The CDR3 goes on 3 residues after the read ends, and that part is filled in from the germline J gene. The chain uses TRBV20-1 and TRBJ2-7; 13 nucleotides match TRBD2. This CDR3 region has 14 residues. CDR1 DFQATT and CDR2 SNEGSKA come from the germline V gene (reference sequence). The J segment lost 5 bases and the V segment lost 6 bases, leaving 7 bases of the junction unmatched. The CDR3 bases that were read are TGCAGTGCACGGACTAGCGGGAGTTACGACGAG. It codes for CSARTSGSYDE. The full CDR3 sequence reads CSARTSGSYDEQYF.

CDR3 DNA (partial): TGTGCCAGCAGGCGGACTAGATCTGATACG. Protein product: CASRRTRSDT. Given in full, the CDR3 is CASRRTRSDTQYF. The chain has TRBV7-2 and TRBJ2-3, with 7 bases that match TRBD2. The CDR3 goes on 3 residues after the read ends, and that part is filled in from the germline J gene. V dropped 6 bases and J dropped 6; count of bases not matched to a gene: 6. In germline, CDR1 is SGHTA, CDR2 FQGNSA. This CDR3 is 13 amino acids long.

As concerns this clone: The read comes to an end 3 residues before the CDR3 does, leaving the germline J gene to fill in the end. The chain combines TRBV5-1 with TRBJ2-7; 13 bases fit TRBD2. CDR1 and CDR2 (germline): SGHRS, YFSETQ. The V segment lost 4 bases and the J segment 1 base; nucleotides outside the gene matches: 8. This CDR3 spans 17 amino acids. CDR3 bases read: TGCGCCAGCAGCGCCCGACTAGCGGGAGGATGGTCCTACGAG. Translation: CASSARLAGGWSYE. The whole CDR3 protein is CASSARLAGGWSYEQYF. Supplemented by reference TRBV5-1 and TRBJ2-7, the full variable domain reads KAGVTQTPRYLIKTRGQQVTLSCSPISGHRSVSWYQQTPGQGLQFLFEYFSETQRNKGNFPGRFSGRQFSNSRSEMNVSTLELGDSALYLCASSARLAGGWSYEQYFGPGTRLTVT.

In the case of this clone: The CDR3 goes on 3 residues after the read ends, and that part is filled in from the germline J gene. The chain carries TRBV20-1 and TRBJ1-1; D unclear. Trimming removed 5 bases from V and 1 base from J, with 14 bases in between. Germline V CDR1 and CDR2: DFQATT, SNEGSKA (reference sequence). The CDR3 loop spans 14 amino acids. Partial CDR3 DNA: TGCAGTGCTCCCTATAATCTAGAGAACACTGAA. It yields the protein CSAPYNLENTE. The CDR3 as a whole reads CSAPYNLENTEAFF.

In regard to this clone: From the germline J gene comes the end of the CDR3, since the read stops 3 residues before it. This rearrangement joins TRBV19 to TRBJ1-1; D unresolved. The CDR3 is made up of 14 amino acids. Germline assignment: CDR1 LNHDA and CDR2 SQIVND (reference sequence). Trimming took off 2 bases at V and 4 bases at J, with 11 bases between the two ends. Here the CDR3 reads CASSIRGFGTEAFF. The CDR3 DNA, read in part, is TGTGCCAGTAGTATACGAGGGTTTGGCACTGAA.

In the case of this clone: The CDR3 end lies 3 residues beyond the end of the read and is filled in from the germline J gene. The J gene is TRBJ1-5, the V gene TRBV19, with D uncertain. Trimming removed 3 bases from V and 6 bases from J, with 6 bases in between. The CDR3 extends over 12 amino acids. Per the germline V gene, CDR1 is LNHDA and CDR2 is SQIVND (reference sequence). The CDR3: CASSMAGQPQHF. The sequenced CDR3 bases are TGTGCCAGTAGTATGGCGGGTCAGCCC.

Points on this clone: The CDR3 end falls 3 residues outside the read, so it is completed with the germline J gene. The chain is built from TRBV5-1 and TRBJ2-3, with a weak D call TRBD1 (5 bases). The CDR3 runs to 17 residues. Trimming took off 3 bases at V and 2 bases at J, with 19 bases between the two ends. The germline gives CDR1 SGHRS, CDR2 YFSETQ. CDR3: CASSWQGLTASTDTQYF. The CDR3 bases that were read are TGCGCCAGCAGCTGGCAGGGCCTCACCGCCTCCACAGATACG.